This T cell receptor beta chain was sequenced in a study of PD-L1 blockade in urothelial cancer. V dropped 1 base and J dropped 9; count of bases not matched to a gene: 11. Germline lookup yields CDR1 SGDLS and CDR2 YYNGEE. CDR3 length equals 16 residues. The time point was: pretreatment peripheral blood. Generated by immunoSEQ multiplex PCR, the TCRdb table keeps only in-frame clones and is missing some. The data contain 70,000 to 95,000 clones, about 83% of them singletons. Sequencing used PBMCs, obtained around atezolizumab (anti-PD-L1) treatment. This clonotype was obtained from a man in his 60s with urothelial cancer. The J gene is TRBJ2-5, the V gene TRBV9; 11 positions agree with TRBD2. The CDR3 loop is CASSVLAGGPKSAQYF. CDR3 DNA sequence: TGTGCCAGCAGCGTATTAGCGGGAGGGCCTAAGTCGGCCCAGTACTTC.